A selection of T cell receptor beta chains follows, all from one sample in a study of blood T cell repertoires in COVID-19. Some clones are missing from TCRdb's copy, which holds only in-frame ones; the method was immunoSEQ multiplex PCR. The sample has 250,000 to 300,000 clones, around 86% seen once. The sequenced sample consisted of peripheral blood. The source is a woman in her sixties or seventies with active or convalescent COVID-19. CDR3s include the opening cysteine and the closing phenylalanine or tryptophan. A D gene is named only where the DNA matches it firmly. Only some rows state a clone size, as once, few, many or a class for expanded clones.

TRBJ1-4 | TRBV7-2 | . | TRBD1 | TGTGCCAGCACCAACTCCCTCGGACAGGGTGAAAAACTGTTTTTT | CASTNSLGQGEKLFF
TRBJ2-3 | TRBV7-3 | once | TRBD2 | TGTGCCAGCAGCTTAGAGGGCGGGGGGCCTAGCACAGATACGCAGTATTTT | CASSLEGGGPSTDTQYF
TRBJ1-6 | TRBV7-3 | few | TRBD1 | TGTGCCAGCAGCTTAAATGGGGGACAGGGTCCCCTCCACTTT | CASSLNGGQGPLHF
TRBJ1-4 | TRBV5-1 | . | TRBD1 | TGCGCCAGCAGCCCGGGACAGGGGAACGAAAAACTGTTTTTT | CASSPGQGNEKLFF
TRBJ2-5 | TRBV10-3 | . | TRBD1 | TGTGCCATCAGTGGTCCGGGACAGGGTGCAGAGACCCAGTACTTC | CAISGPGQGAETQYF
TRBJ2-1 | TRBV5-1 | . | TRBD1 | TGCGCCAGCAGCGTGACCGGGACAGGGTACAATGAGCAGTTCTTC | CASSVTGTGYNEQFF
TRBJ1-1 | TRBV18 | . | . | TGTGCCAGCTCACCGACTCGGGTCATGAACACTGAAGCTTTCTTT | CASSPTRVMNTEAFF
TRBJ1-2 | TRBV4-1 | . | . | TGCGCCAGCAGCCATGGGCGGGGATCGTATGGCTACACCTTC | CASSHGRGSYGYTF
TRBJ2-1 | TRBV7-3 | . | TRBD2 | TGTGCCAGCAGCTTAATATACGGGGGGGCCCATGATGAGCAGTTCTTC | CASSLIYGGAHDEQFF
TRBJ1-5 | TRBV18 | . | TRBD1 | TGTGCCAGCTCACCAACCAACCCGGGACAGCCCTATAGATGGGAGGCTAGCAATCAGCCCCAGCATTTT | CASSPTNPGQPYRWEASNQPQHF
TRBJ2-5 | TRBV5-5 | . | . | TGTGCCAGCACCCGGGGACCCGACAGGCAAGAGACCCAGTACTTC | CASTRGPDRQETQYF
TRBJ1-6 | TRBV7-9 | . | . | TGTGCCAGCAGCTTAAAGGCGGATTCACCCCTCCACTTT | CASSLKADSPLHF
TRBJ1-6 | TRBV27 | . | . | TGTGCCAGCAGTTTAAGACAAGATAATTCACCCCTCCACTTT | CASSLRQDNSPLHF
TRBJ2-5 | TRBV5-6 | . | . | TGTGCCAGCAGCCGCCAAGAGACCCAGTACTTC | CASSRQETQYF
TRBJ2-7 | TRBV7-7 | once | TRBD1 | TGTGCTAGCAGCTTAGGGGACAGGGACTACGAGCAGTACTTC | CASSLGDRDYEQYF
TRBJ2-1 | TRBV2 | . | . | TGTGCCAAAGGGGGAAGCTCCTACAATGAGCAGTTCTTC | CAKGGSSYNEQFF
TRBJ1-4 | TRBV7-3 | few | . | TGTGCCAGCAGCTTAAGGCCCGCAACTAATGAAAAACTGTTTTTT | CASSLRPATNEKLFF
TRBJ2-7 | TRBV7-2 | . | . | TGTGCCAGCAGCTCCCCCAGCTCCTACGAGCAGTACTTC | CASSSPSSYEQYF
TRBJ1-6 | TRBV19 | . | TRBD1 | TGTGCCAGTAGGACAGGGGGGATCTCACCCCTCCACTTT | CASRTGGISPLHF
TRBJ2-2 | TRBV4-1 | . | . | TGCGCCAGCCAGTTCACACCGAACACCGGGGAGCTGTTTTTT | CASQFTPNTGELFF
TRBJ1-2 | TRBV6-5 | . | . | TGTGCCAGCAGGGAGGACAGCCAGTCGCGGGGCTACACCTTC | CASREDSQSRGYTF